Following are 25 T cell receptor beta chains from one sample sequenced in a study of blood T cell repertoires in COVID-19. Profiled with immunoSEQ multiplex PCR; TCRdb holds only in-frame clones, not every one. This table holds hundreds of thousands of clones, over 75% found once. Sample: peripheral blood. These receptors were taken from a man aged 45-60 years with active or convalescent COVID-19.

Only a few counts were recorded for this clone. This sequence joins TRBV5-8 and TRBJ2-1; TRBD1 matches at 10 bases. V lost 0 bases to trimming and J lost 7 bases; unmatched junction nucleotides: 10. The CDR3 covers 17 residues. Germline CDR1 is SGHTS and CDR2 is YDEGEE. The CDR3 nucleotides are TGTGCCAGCAGCTTGGCACCCGACAGGGGGCAGAGGAATGAGCAGTTCTTC. This encodes CASSLAPDRGQRNEQFF.

This chain uses TRBV14 with TRBJ1-1, with D hard to call. The V end lost 0 bases, the J end lost 1 base, and 12 bases lay between the germline ends. CDR3 length: 16 amino acids. From germline, CDR1 is SGHDN and CDR2 FVKESK. Written as DNA, the CDR3 is TGTGCCAGCAGCCAAGAACTAGGAGGGCCGAACACTGAAGCTTTCTTT. Protein sequence: CASSQELGGPNTEAFF.

This sequence joins TRBV2 and TRBJ1-2; D possibly corresponds to TRBD1 (5 bases). Germline V gene data show CDR1 as SNHLY and CDR2 as FYNNEI. Trimming cost V 8 bases and J 6 bases, with 16 bases left between them. The CDR3 sequence is 13 residues long. The CDR3 loop reads CASHLQEANGYTF. The CDR3 DNA sequence: TGTGCCAGCCACTTACAGGAAGCGAATGGCTACACCTTC.

The chain links TRBV19 to TRBJ2-7; tentatively, D is TRBD2 (6 bases). CDR1 and CDR2 from the germline V gene are LNHDA and SQIVND (reference sequence). This CDR3 is built from 13 residues. V was cut by 5 bases and J by 6 bases, with 14 bases left in between. The CDR3 loop is CASSLSGGLEQYF. DNA for the CDR3: TGTGCCAGTAGTCTAAGTGGAGGGCTCGAGCAGTACTTC. Based on the CDR3 plus reference TRBV19 and TRBJ2-7, the full variable domain is DGGITQSPKYLFRKEGQNVTLSCEQNLNHDAMYWYRQDPGQGLRLIYYSQIVNDFQKGDIAEGYSVSREKKESFPLTVTSAQKNPTAFYLCASSLSGGLEQYFGPGTRLTVT.

The V and J genes are TRBV15 and TRBJ2-2, with 7 bases matching TRBD2. V gave up 5 bases and J gave up 7 bases; unmatched junction bases: 10. The CDR3 has 15 amino acids. Germline V lookup: CDR1 LNHNV, CDR2 YYDKDF (reference sequence). The CDR3 is CATSWGRAESGELFF. The CDR3 DNA reads TGTGCCACCAGCTGGGGGAGGGCCGAGAGCGGGGAGCTGTTTTTT.

This clone came up once. The chain couples TRBV5-1 to TRBJ1-1; a possible D gene is TRBD1 (5 bases). The CDR3 runs 12 residues. From germline, CDR1 is SGHRS and CDR2 YFSETQ. Between the trimmed V and J ends, which lost 1 base and 7 bases, there was a span of 8 bases. CDR3: CASSLLGGEAFF. Here the CDR3 DNA reads TGCGCCAGCAGCTTGTTGGGGGGTGAAGCTTTCTTT.

V is TRBV5-1 and J is TRBJ1-4; 10 bases fit TRBD1. Germline values: CDR1 SGHRS, CDR2 YFSETQ. Trimming removed 4 bases from V and 7 bases from J; junction bases left unmatched: 7. The CDR3 is 15 amino acids. The CDR3 is CASSGTGVGGEKLFF. As DNA, the CDR3 is TGCGCCAGCAGCGGGACAGGGGTCGGGGGTGAAAAACTGTTTTTT.

The chain combines TRBV28 with TRBJ2-1, with 9 positions matching TRBD1. Germline V gene sequence: CDR1 MDHEN, CDR2 SYDVKM. The CDR3 runs to 15 residues. J gave up 2 bases and V 4 bases, and 3 bases lay outside the gene matches. The CDR3 here is CASSYRDRAYNEQFF. CDR3 coding DNA: TGTGCCAGCAGTTACCGGGACAGGGCCTACAATGAGCAGTTCTTC.

The V call is TRBV4-1, the J call TRBJ2-1; 9 nucleotides line up with TRBD2. Germline V gene lookup returns CDR1 MGHRA and CDR2 YSYEKL. The CDR3 is 16 residues long. Trimming at V came to 1 base and at J to 4 bases, leaving 5 bases not matched to a gene. CDR3: CASSQVRSGGYNEQFF. The CDR3 nucleotides are TGCGCCAGCAGCCAAGTCCGTAGCGGGGGTTACAATGAGCAGTTCTTC.

The V call is TRBV3-1 (or the pseudogene TRBV3-2), the J call TRBJ1-5; weak D call: TRBD1 (5 bases). V lost 4 bases, J lost 6 bases, and 19 bases lay in between. CDR3 length: 16 residues. Germline V gene sequence: CDR1 LGHDT, CDR2 YNNKEL (reference sequence). CDR3 region: CASSPMKRGLSQPQHF. CDR3 bases: TGTGCCAGCAGCCCTATGAAGCGGGGGTTAAGTCAGCCCCAGCATTTT.

This chain joins TRBV11-2 and TRBJ2-3, with TRBD2 as a possible D gene (6 bases). This CDR3 has 15 residues. Germline V gene data show CDR1 as SGHAT and CDR2 as FQNNGV. V lost 1 base, J lost 7 bases, and 15 bases lay in between. This CDR3 is CASSLVDGRRNTQYF. CDR3 DNA sequence: TGTGCCAGCAGCTTAGTAGACGGGAGACGCAATACGCAGTATTTT.

The CDR3, as DNA: TGTGCCAGCAGCTTGATTAACAGACCCTATGGCTACACCTTC. This codes for CASSLINRPYGYTF. V usage is TRBV5-6 and J usage is TRBJ1-2; D gene ambiguous. From germline, CDR1 is SGHDT and CDR2 YYEEEE. CDR3 length equals 14 residues. Trimming left V 1 base short and J 4 bases short, with 11 bases between.

The rearrangement links TRBV7-8 to TRBJ1-5; D call uncertain. CDR3 length equals 14 residues. Trimming cost V 1 base and J 2 bases, with 6 bases left between them. Germline values: CDR1 SGHVS, CDR2 FQNEAQ. The CDR3 spells CASSLDEGNQPQHF. The CDR3 DNA reads TGTGCCAGCAGCTTAGACGAGGGCAATCAGCCCCAGCATTTT.

V gene TRBV5-6 combines with J gene TRBJ1-6; 8 bases map to TRBD1. V gave up 4 bases and J gave up 6 bases; unmatched junction bases: 9. Looked up from germline, CDR1 is SGHDT and CDR2 is YYEEEE. The length of the CDR3 is 16 residues. The CDR3 nucleotides are TGTGCCAGCAGCCACAACAGGGGGGGTGTTAATTCACCCCTCCACTTT. Translation gives CASSHNRGGVNSPLHF.

This clone was counted a few times. Other DNA sequences within the sample encode an identical CDR3. The V gene is TRBV18, the J gene TRBJ1-1; tentatively, D is TRBD1 (5 bases). V was clipped by 3 bases and J by 1 base, with 6 bases between them. Germline V gives CDR1 KGHSH, CDR2 LQKENI. The CDR3 spans 13 residues. The CDR3 DNA is TGTGCCAGCTCACCCCAGGGGAACACTGAAGCTTTCTTT. Protein sequence: CASSPQGNTEAFF.

The rearrangement links TRBV6-2 or TRBV6-3 to TRBJ2-1, with D maybe TRBD2 (5 bases). Germline V lookup: CDR1 MNHEY, CDR2 SVGEGT. CDR3 size: 16 residues. Trimming took 4 bases from V and 0 from J, leaving 13 bases between them. CDR3 in amino acids: CASSSFEGSSYNEQFF. The CDR3 region has the DNA TGTGCCAGCAGTTCCTTTGAAGGGAGCTCCTACAATGAGCAGTTCTTC.

The gene calls are TRBV2 and TRBJ2-3; 8 bases align to TRBD2. V lost 8 bases and J lost 4; bases outside the gene matches: 11. The germline V gene has CDR1 SNHLY and CDR2 FYNNEI. The CDR3 loop spans 15 amino acids. The CDR3 DNA reads as TGTGCCAGCCCGGGCCAAGCGGGAGAGTCAGATACGCAGTATTTT. Residues: CASPGQAGESDTQYF.

CDR3 loop: CASSQTGTVETQYF. The CDR3 coding sequence is TGTGCCAGTAGTCAGACCGGGACAGTTGAGACCCAGTACTTC. The rearrangement uses TRBV19 and TRBJ2-5, with 7 positions matching TRBD1. The CDR3 length is 14 residues. The junction had 8 bases not matched to a gene; V was cut back by 5 bases and J by 5 bases. The germline gives CDR1 LNHDA, CDR2 SQIVND (reference sequence).

The rearrangement uses TRBV24-1 and TRBJ2-1; TRBD2 aligns across 7 bases. V shed 1 base, J shed 6 bases, and the junction held 5 bases outside the gene matches. The CDR3 spans 15 residues. Germline V lookup: CDR1 KGHDR, CDR2 SFDVKD. This CDR3 reads CATSDLGGSSNEQFF. The CDR3 DNA is TGTGCCACCAGTGATTTAGGCGGGAGCTCCAATGAGCAGTTCTTC.

V usage is TRBV2 and J usage is TRBJ2-3; D is ambiguous. The V end lost 6 bases, the J end lost 3 bases, and 10 bases lay between the germline ends. This CDR3 has 13 amino acids. Germline-derived CDR1 and CDR2 are SNHLY and FYNNEI. The DNA for the CDR3 is TGTGCCAGCAGGAGGATCGAGACAGATACGCAGTATTTT. Translated, it gives CASRRIETDTQYF.

In its sample, this clone was seen once. The gene calls are TRBV18 and TRBJ2-5; D is possibly TRBD1 (6 bases). V shed 7 bases and J shed 3 bases, with 12 bases lying between them. The CDR3 is 13 residues long. Germline V CDR1 and CDR2: KGHSH, LQKENI. The CDR3 loop is CASLIQGEETQYF. The CDR3 region has the DNA TGTGCCAGCTTAATACAGGGAGAAGAGACCCAGTACTTC.

The chain joins TRBV7-6 to TRBJ1-2, with D perhaps TRBD1 (6 bases). The germline V gene encodes CDR1 SGHVS and CDR2 FNYEAQ. The V end was cut by 4 bases, the J end by 4 bases, with 16 bases between. CDR3 length equals 15 residues. The CDR3 DNA reads as TGTGCCAGCAGCTCGAAACAGACAGGTTTCTATGGCTACACCTTC. Its translation is CASSSKQTGFYGYTF.

The chain recombines TRBV5-1 with TRBJ1-1; D ambiguous. This CDR3 comprises 14 residues. Per the germline V gene, CDR1 is SGHRS and CDR2 is YFSETQ. V shed 2 bases and J shed 4 bases, with 12 bases lying between them. In DNA form, the CDR3 reads TGCGCCAGCAGCTTTACGGAGGTCGGCACTGAAGCTTTCTTT. Translation gives CASSFTEVGTEAFF.

This chain joins TRBV3-1 (or the pseudogene TRBV3-2) and TRBJ2-4, with 16 bases lining up with TRBD2. Trimming at V came to 4 bases and at J to 1 base, leaving 4 bases not matched to a gene. In germline, CDR1 is LGHDT, CDR2 YNNKEL (reference sequence). This CDR3 comprises 18 residues. CDR3 in DNA: TGTGCCAGCAGCCCTGGGACTAGCGGGAGGGCCGCCAAAAACATTCAGTACTTC. It specifies CASSPGTSGRAAKNIQYF.

This clone was seen just once. This chain links TRBV11-1 with TRBJ2-3; 14 bases are a match to TRBD2. Losses at the gene ends were 1 base for V and 3 bases for J; bases not matched to a gene: 0. This CDR3 spans 16 amino acids. The germline V gene encodes CDR1 SGHAT and CDR2 FQDESV (reference sequence). The chain's CDR3 is CASSLGTSGRTDTQYF. The CDR3 DNA follows: TGTGCCAGCAGCTTAGGGACTAGCGGGAGGACAGATACGCAGTATTTT.